The 2 T cell receptor delta chains below all came from one sample that was sequenced in a study of gammadelta T cells in human blood. TCRdb redid the clone calls on the RT-PCR reads with CATT. This repertoire shows around 760 delta-chain clones, roughly 51% found once; its top ten account for 20% to 25%. The specimen sequenced was Vgamma9Vdelta2 gamma-delta T cells from infant blood. The receptors originated from a human donor.

Only a few counts were recorded for this clone. This clone may be a read error of a much larger clone one base away. The identical CDR3 is also encoded by other nucleotide sequences in the sample. V usage is TRDV2 and J usage is TRDJ3, with 9 bases that match TRDD3. This CDR3 has 21 residues. CDR1 and CDR2 from the germline V gene are GEAIGNYY and EKD. This CDR3 reads CACDTLGDPASMTWDTRQMFF. The CDR3 DNA sequence: TGTGCCTGTGACACGCTGGGGGATCCCGCGTCGATGACCTGGGACACTCGACAGATGTTTTTC.

Points on this clone: TCRdb has a much larger clone's protein, which differs at residue 3 from the translation of this DNA, likely because of a read error; what is shown is the protein translated from the DNA. The rearrangement joins TRDV2 to TRDJ1; 8 bases match TRDD3. CDR3 length: 17 residues. The germline V gene encodes CDR1 GEAIGNYY and CDR2 EKD. Here the CDR3 reads CARDTVGDPGDTDKLIF. CDR3 DNA sequence: TGTGCCCGTGACACCGTGGGGGATCCCGGGGACACCGATAAACTCATCTTT.